The 11 T cell receptor beta chains listed next were all sequenced from one sample in a study of human T cells and chemical hapten exposure. MiXCR was run by TCRdb on the RACE reads, yielding one entry per CDR3 protein. The sample lists 150,000 to 200,000 distinct CDR3 sequences, about 14% occurring once. This sample's time point: patch test 1, 2 weeks after DPC sensitization. Treatment described: therapeutic diphenylcyclopropenone sensitization with weekly scalp DPC. Sequencing used whole blood, obtained in connection with sensitization to the hapten diphenylcyclopropenone (DPC). The receptors shown here come from a woman in her 30s with alopecia areata. Some clones in this sample may be carry-over from other donors' samples.

This sequence joins TRBV5-1 and TRBJ2-5; TRBD2 aligns across 9 bases. J was trimmed by 4 bases and V by 0 bases; bases with no gene match: 1. CDR1 and CDR2 from the germline V gene are SGHRS and YFSETQ. This CDR3 has 14 amino acids. CDR3 in amino acids: CASSLAGLAETQYF. Here the CDR3 DNA reads TGCGCCAGCAGCTTGGCGGGACTAGCAGAGACCCAGTACTTC.

The chain recombines TRBV29-1 with TRBJ2-3, with 12 nucleotides matching TRBD1. V shed 5 bases and J 5 bases; nucleotides not matched to a gene: 8. CDR1 SQVTM and CDR2 ANQGSEA come from the germline V gene. The CDR3 has 15 residues. The CDR3 loop reads CSVPPGQGAGDTQYF. DNA of the CDR3: TGCAGCGTTCCACCGGGACAGGGGGCCGGAGATACGCAGTATTTT.

The V call is TRBV12-3 or TRBV12-4, the J call TRBJ2-5; possible D gene TRBD2, 5 bases. Trimming took 5 bases from V and 5 from J, leaving 18 bases between them. The CDR3 sequence is 15 residues long. The CDR3 spells CASSAGSPRRETQYF. The CDR3 region has the DNA TGTGCCAGCAGTGCCGGGTCTCCGAGGAGGGAGACCCAGTACTTC.

The CDR3 sequence: CASSLGRRGGTDTQYF. CDR3 nucleotides: TGTGCCAGCAGCTTAGGACGCCGGGGGGGCACAGATACGCAGTATTTT. This chain links TRBV7-2 with TRBJ2-3; 7 nucleotides line up with TRBD2. The germline gives CDR1 SGHTA, CDR2 FQGNSA. Germline trimming cut 1 base from V and 1 base from J; bases unmatched to any gene: 5. This CDR3 has 16 residues.

About this clonotype: At one end the junction does not follow the germline gene, possibly because of a read error. This sequence joins TRBV7-9 and TRBJ1-3; no firm D call. Per the germline V gene, CDR1 is SEHNR and CDR2 is FQNEAQ (reference sequence). The CDR3 contains 15 residues. The CDR3 sequence: CANSPGGGSGNTIYF. The CDR3 coding sequence is TGTGCCAACAGCCCAGGTGGAGGCTCTGGAAACACCATATATTTT.

This clonotype was detected a few times. The chain joins TRBV28 to TRBJ2-7; TRBD1 matches at 9 bases. CDR1 and CDR2 (germline): MDHEN, SYDVKM. The trim removed 6 bases at V and 5 bases at J, leaving 2 bases unmatched. The CDR3 extends over 12 amino acids. In nucleotides, the CDR3 is TGTGCCAGCAGACAGGGGGCCCACGAGCAGTACTTC. Protein sequence: CASRQGAHEQYF.

V gene TRBV4-2 combines with J gene TRBJ2-7; the match to TRBD2 covers 10 bases. The V gene's germline CDR1 is LGHNA and CDR2 YNFKEQ. The CDR3 runs 15 residues. The trim removed 2 bases at V and 6 bases at J, leaving 7 bases unmatched. This CDR3 reads CASSQTGTSALEQYF. For the CDR3, the DNA is TGTGCCAGCAGCCAAACCGGGACTAGCGCGCTCGAGCAGTACTTC.

This clonotype was counted at least ten times. The CDR3 is CASSPTGRHSSYNEQFF. In DNA form, the CDR3 reads TGTGCCAGCAGCCCGACGGGTAGACACAGCTCCTACAATGAGCAGTTCTTC. This chain connects TRBV7-6 to TRBJ2-1; D remains unclear. CDR3 size: 17 residues. V dropped 5 bases and J dropped 0 bases, with 17 bases sitting between them. In germline, CDR1 is SGHVS, CDR2 FNYEAQ.

This clonotype was seen a handful of times. The chain uses TRBV20-1 and TRBJ2-7; 14 bases align to TRBD2. Germline CDR1 and CDR2: DFQATT and SNEGSKA (reference sequence). This CDR3 is built from 20 residues. V lost 0 bases to trimming and J lost 2 bases; unmatched junction nucleotides: 15. Here the CDR3 reads CSARDIRGLAGARPTYEQYF. The CDR3 DNA follows: TGCAGTGCTAGAGATATAAGGGGACTAGCGGGAGCACGGCCTACCTACGAGCAGTACTTC.

The chain combines TRBV2 with TRBJ1-2; 7 nucleotides agree with TRBD1. V dropped 6 bases and J dropped 1; count of bases not matched to a gene: 8. Germline loops: CDR1 SNHLY, CDR2 FYNNEI. The CDR3 contains 15 residues. CDR3 residues: CASRDPGQLNYGYTF. As DNA, the CDR3 is TGTGCCAGCAGGGACCCGGGACAGCTTAACTATGGCTACACCTTC. Filled out from reference TRBV2 and TRBJ1-2, the complete variable domain reads EPEVTQTPSHQVTQMGQEVILRCVPISNHLYFYWYRQILGQKVEFLVSFYNNEISEKSEIFDDQFSVERPDGSNFTLKIRSTKLEDSAMYFCASRDPGQLNYGYTFGSGTRLTVV.

This clonotype came up a few times. Just one base apart from a much larger clone, this may be a read error. This chain joins TRBV5-8 and TRBJ1-1, with TRBD1 as a possible D gene (6 bases). CDR3 size: 13 residues. V was cut by 4 bases and J by 1 base, with 8 bases left in between. CDR1 is SGHTS, CDR2 YDEGEE, per germline. CDR3 amino acids: CASSMDRNTEAFF. Here the CDR3 DNA reads TGTGCCAGCAGCATGGACAGGAACACTGAAGCTTTCTTT.